Sequencing of this T cell receptor (beta chain) was carried out in a study of T cell responses to AZD1222 COVID-19 vaccine. Sequencing used immunoSEQ multiplex PCR; TCRdb keeps in-frame clones, though not all of them. The sample includes around 100,000 clones, about nine tenths of them seen just once. Trimming removed 0 bases from V and 7 bases from J, with 10 bases in between. The CDR3 is 13 amino acids. Study results and limitations: With two AZD1222 doses given, Spike-specific TCR breadth and depth both rose. No repertoire was sampled before or during the peak T cell response, only after it. Seropositivity was recorded at baseline in only six AZD1222 recipients. Donors were chiefly white British, with a greater number of females, and clonal diversity was perhaps underestimated.

A remark on this clone: Its target is not known.

The chain links TRBV5-3 to TRBJ2-5; no clear D gene. TRBV5-3 is annotated as an ORF whose role is uncertain. Source: peripheral blood, taken on day 0 of AZD1222 vaccination. The TCR comes from an adult in good health. The DNA for the CDR3 is TGTGCCAGAAGCTTGGAGGCAGGCGTGACCCAGTACTTC. Translating it yields CARSLEAGVTQYF.